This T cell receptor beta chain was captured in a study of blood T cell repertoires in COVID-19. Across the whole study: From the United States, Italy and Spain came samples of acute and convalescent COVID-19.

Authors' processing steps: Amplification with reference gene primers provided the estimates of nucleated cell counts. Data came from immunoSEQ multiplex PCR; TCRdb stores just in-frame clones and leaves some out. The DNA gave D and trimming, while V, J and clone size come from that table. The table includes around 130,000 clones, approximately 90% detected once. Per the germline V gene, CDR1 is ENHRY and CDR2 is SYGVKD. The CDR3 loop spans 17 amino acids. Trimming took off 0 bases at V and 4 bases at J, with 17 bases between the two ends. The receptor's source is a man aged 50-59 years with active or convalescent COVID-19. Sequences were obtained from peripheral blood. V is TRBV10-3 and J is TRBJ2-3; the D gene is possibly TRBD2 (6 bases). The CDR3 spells CAISESAMREGADTQYF. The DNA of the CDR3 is TGTGCCATCAGTGAGTCGGCCATGCGGGAAGGAGCAGATACGCAGTATTTT.